This T cell receptor (beta chain) emerged from a study of radiotherapy plus CTLA-4 blockade in lung cancer. The wider study: Patients showed objective responses in over 15% of cases, and disease control was achieved by over 25%.

Notes on this clone: As yet, its antigen is unknown.

The germline CDR1 and CDR2 sequences are MNHNS and SASEGT. V gave up 8 bases and J gave up 7 bases, with 15 bases separating them. CDR3 length equals 14 residues. Whole-study results and caveats: Some TCR clones had been derived from tumors. These clones expanded in peripheral blood after radiotherapy plus ipilimumab. According to reports, early shifts in blood T cell clones, alongside interferon-beta, forecast response most accurately.

Patients in the study, people with chemo-refractory metastatic non-small-cell lung cancer, received focal radiation plus ipilimumab CTLA-4 blockade. Measured with immunoSEQ multiplex PCR; TCRdb has only the in-frame clones, and not every one. The sample carries around 86,000 clones, around 86% recorded once. Here the sequenced sample was peripheral blood, taken from a patient treated with radiotherapy plus ipilimumab. The TCR originated in a human donor with non-small cell lung cancer who had stable disease on radiotherapy plus ipilimumab. This chain connects TRBV6-1 to TRBJ1-6; D gene uncertain. The CDR3 DNA sequence: TGTGCCAGCGTCGGAATTAGAGGAAATTCACCCCTCCACTTT. It encodes CASVGIRGNSPLHF.